These 9 T cell receptor beta chains were sequenced from one sample in a study of PD-L1 blockade in urothelial cancer. Sequencing was performed with immunoSEQ multiplex PCR; in TCRdb, only in-frame clones are kept and a portion is missing. The sample has roughly 63,000 clones, 80% to 85% seen once. Regarding time point: pretreatment peripheral blood. Sequences were derived from PBMCs, sampled around atezolizumab (anti-PD-L1) treatment. The receptor set was obtained from a man between 65 and 85 years old with urothelial cancer.

This chain uses TRBV5-1 with TRBJ2-7; no firm D call. This CDR3 has 15 residues. Germline assignment: CDR1 SGHRS and CDR2 YFSETQ. The V and J ends lost 0 bases and 5 bases respectively, with 15 bases between them. Written as DNA, the CDR3 is TGCGCCAGCAGCTTGGAACTATTGGCCCCCCACGAGCAGTACTTC. It translates to CASSLELLAPHEQYF. Combining the CDR3 with reference TRBV5-1 and TRBJ2-7 gives the whole variable domain KAGVTQTPRYLIKTRGQQVTLSCSPISGHRSVSWYQQTPGQGLQFLFEYFSETQRNKGNFPGRFSGRQFSNSRSEMNVSTLELGDSALYLCASSLELLAPHEQYFGPGTRLTVT.

The chain's CDR3 is CASSLGRRDRGQVTQYF. In DNA form, the CDR3 reads TGTGCCAGCAGTTTAGGCCGCAGGGACAGGGGGCAGGTGACCCAGTACTTC. The genes are TRBV27 and TRBJ2-5; 12 nucleotides align to TRBD1. V was clipped by 2 bases and J by 7 bases; unmatched bases: 11. The CDR3 has 17 amino acids. Germline loops: CDR1 MNHEY, CDR2 SMNVEV (reference sequence).

V and J are TRBV5-6 and TRBJ2-7; D is possibly TRBD2 (5 bases). This CDR3 region has 15 residues. Per germline, CDR1 SGHDT and CDR2 YYEEEE. The V end was cut by 1 base, the J end by 2 bases, with 13 bases between. The CDR3 loop reads CASSLNGIFPYEQYF. CDR3 nucleotide sequence: TGTGCCAGCAGCTTGAACGGGATATTCCCCTACGAGCAGTACTTC.

The V call is TRBV27, the J call TRBJ2-6; TRBD1 matches at 12 bases. Germline values: CDR1 MNHEY, CDR2 SMNVEV (reference sequence). V lost 6 bases to trimming and J lost 1 base; unmatched junction nucleotides: 4. The CDR3 extends over 17 amino acids. As DNA, the CDR3 is TGTGCCAGCAGCCCGGGACAGGGGGCTTCTGGGGCCAACGTCCTGACTTTC. Translating it yields CASSPGQGASGANVLTF.

This chain links TRBV18 with TRBJ2-1; 8 positions match TRBD2. CDR1 is KGHSH, CDR2 LQKENI, per germline. The CDR3 is 14 amino acids. The trim removed 4 bases at V and 8 bases at J, leaving 7 bases unmatched. The CDR3 sequence is CASSLVAGRDEQFF. The CDR3, as DNA: TGTGCCAGCTCACTTGTAGCGGGGCGGGATGAGCAGTTCTTC.

The V gene is TRBV6-1, the J gene TRBJ2-3; 11 bases line up with TRBD2. The CDR3 runs 15 residues. Unmatched junction bases numbered 7, after V lost 6 bases and J lost 5 bases. Looked up from germline, CDR1 is MNHNS and CDR2 is SASEGT. The CDR3 here is CASRRSLAGGDTQYF. CDR3 sequence (DNA): TGTGCCAGCAGGAGATCCCTAGCGGGGGGAGATACGCAGTATTTT.

This clone was detected a few times. The genes are TRBV19 and TRBJ1-1, with D hard to call. This CDR3 region has 13 residues. Trimming took off 3 bases at V and 11 bases at J, with 16 bases between the two ends. Germline CDR1 is LNHDA and CDR2 is SQIVND (reference sequence). In nucleotides, the CDR3 is TGTGCCAGTAGTATGACGGAGGGATTGAGCGCTTTCTTT. This codes for CASSMTEGLSAFF.

This chain joins TRBV29-1 and TRBJ2-1; 7 bases map to TRBD2. V lost 1 base and J lost 7; bases outside the gene matches: 4. Germline CDR1 SQVTM, CDR2 ANQGSEA. This CDR3 is 13 amino acids long. The CDR3 region is CSVEGREENEQFF. In DNA, the CDR3 is TGCAGCGTTGAAGGCCGGGAGGAAAATGAGCAGTTCTTC.

The chain recombines TRBV6-6 with TRBJ1-5; perhaps TRBD1 as D (5 bases). Germline CDR1 MNHNY, CDR2 SVGAGI (reference sequence). Deletions cut 8 bases from V and 5 bases from J, with 13 bases between. The CDR3 consists of 13 residues. The CDR3 reads CASAQEGYQPQHF. In DNA form, the CDR3 reads TGTGCCAGCGCCCAGGAGGGGTATCAGCCCCAGCATTTT.